This T cell receptor (beta chain) was documented in a study of identical twins. General study results and limits: A partial confounding effect on zero-insertion analyses could come from invariant MAIT and iNKT cells. Models underpredicted monozygotic twin sharing of out-of-frame TCR alpha.

Germline V gene sequence: CDR1 DFQATT, CDR2 SNEGSKA (reference sequence). V was shortened by 6 bases and J by 9 bases, with 14 bases between the two germline ends. CDR3 length: 11 amino acids. A word on this clonotype: What it binds is not known.

TCRdb processed the 5' RACE reads anew with MiXCR; each CDR3 protein has one entry. This sample has around 530,000 distinct CDR3 sequences; 15% occur once, and the top ten carry roughly 0.4%. This same sample was also part of a study on yellow fever vaccine responses in identical twins.

The specimen sequenced was CD4+ T cells sorted from blood. This TCR derives from a woman aged 18-35 years in good health. V is TRBV20-1 and J is TRBJ2-5, with D tentatively TRBD1 or TRBD2 (6 bases each). The CDR3 loop reads CSAEVEGAQYF. In DNA, the CDR3 is TGCAGTGCAGAGGTGGAGGGGGCCCAGTACTTC.